This TCR beta chain was recovered during a study of cytomegalovirus exposure and HLA in healthy donors. Study information: Some 85 million unique TCRs from HLA-typed donors were held in an early data release. Study outcomes and limitations: Across HLA loci, a later analysis found differing TCR association rates, with DRB1 most and HLA-C fewest. Cytomegalovirus association was listed for 170 or so TCR beta chains. In a later analysis, most CMV-associated TCR beta chains appeared HLA-restricted.

PCR was performed using 60 Vbeta and 13 Jbeta primers. The assay was immunoSEQ multiplex PCR, and TCRdb's table has in-frame clones only and misses some. The sample holds around 120,000 clones; about 80% are singletons and the top ten take approximately 2.5%. This clone was seen once. What it binds is unknown. This CDR3 is 13 amino acids long. Germline V lookup: CDR1 SEHNR, CDR2 FQNEAQ (reference sequence). The V gene lost 7 bases and the J gene lost 0 bases, with 4 bases spanning the gap. The TCR sequence derives from a woman in her forties in good health and CMV-seropositive. Sample: PBMCs. The rearrangement uses TRBV7-9 and TRBJ2-6, with D hard to call. CDR3 in amino acids: CASTSSGANVLTF. The DNA of the CDR3 is TGTGCCAGCACCTCCTCTGGGGCCAACGTCCTGACTTTC.